The 30 T cell receptor beta chains listed next were all sequenced from one sample in a study of technical replicates of blood from four donors. Method: immunoSEQ multiplex PCR; TCRdb's copy keeps in-frame clones and lacks some. The repertoire holds roughly 68,000 clones, with more than 85% as singletons. The source material was PBMCs. All receptors come from a human donor in good health. Some clones in this sample may be carry-over from other donors' samples.

This clone was found once. The rearrangement links TRBV29-1 to TRBJ2-5; 9 nucleotides align to TRBD2. The J segment lost 4 bases and the V segment lost 6 bases, leaving 6 bases of the junction unmatched. This CDR3 region has 13 residues. The germline V gene has CDR1 SQVTM and CDR2 ANQGSEA. Here the CDR3 reads CSVAGLAAETQYF. CDR3 DNA sequence: TGCAGCGTCGCGGGACTAGCTGCAGAGACCCAGTACTTC.

The chain employs TRBV27 and TRBJ2-7; 8 bases are shared with TRBD2. V trimming: 3 bases; J trimming: 7 bases; junction bases outside the gene matches: 11. Looked up from germline, CDR1 is MNHEY and CDR2 is SMNVEV (reference sequence). There are 15 residues in the CDR3. This CDR3 is CASSFGTSLPLEQYF. The CDR3 nucleotides read TGTGCCAGCAGTTTCGGGACTAGTCTTCCCCTGGAGCAGTACTTC.

V and J are TRBV6-1 and TRBJ1-2; 7 positions match TRBD1. This CDR3 has 13 residues. The germline CDR1 and CDR2 sequences are MNHNS and SASEGT. J lost 5 bases, V lost 6 bases, and 6 bases had no gene match. The CDR3 region has the DNA TGTGCCAGCAGACGACAGGGCGGATATGGCTACACCTTC. This translates into CASRRQGGYGYTF.

V gene TRBV2 combines with J gene TRBJ2-7, with 15 bases identical to TRBD2. Germline CDR1 is SNHLY and CDR2 is FYNNEI. The CDR3 runs to 16 residues. The junction had 7 bases not matched to a gene; V was cut back by 4 bases and J by 6 bases. The CDR3 region has the DNA TGTGCCAGCAGTGGTGTCCCGGGACTAGCGGGAGGCGAGCAGTACTTC. It encodes CASSGVPGLAGGEQYF.

The rearrangement joins TRBV10-2 to TRBJ1-5; no clear D gene. CDR1 is WSHSY and CDR2 is SAAADI in the germline V gene. The CDR3 totals 14 residues. Deletions cut 0 bases from V and 3 bases from J, with 6 bases between. CDR3 nucleotide sequence: TGCGCCAGCAGTGAGTCGACTACCAATCAGCCCCAGCATTTT. Encoded protein: CASSESTTNQPQHF.

J is TRBJ1-3 and V is TRBV7-3; 9 bases match TRBD1. V dropped 4 bases and J dropped 2; count of bases not matched to a gene: 3. The length of the CDR3 is 15 residues. Germline V CDR1 and CDR2: SGHTA, FQGTGA. Here the CDR3 DNA reads TGTGCCAGCAGCTCACAGGGGGCCGCTGGAAACACCATATATTTT. It codes for CASSSQGAAGNTIYF.

The gene calls are TRBV19 and TRBJ2-2; TRBD1 agrees at 9 bases. The germline gives CDR1 LNHDA, CDR2 SQIVND (reference sequence). The CDR3 is made up of 16 amino acids. J gave up 0 bases and V 5 bases, and 4 bases lay outside the gene matches. Here the CDR3 reads CASSPWTGANTGELFF. The CDR3 bases are TGTGCCAGTAGTCCCTGGACAGGGGCGAACACCGGGGAGCTGTTTTTT.

The chain combines TRBV6-1 with TRBJ2-7, with 7 bases fitting TRBD1. From germline, CDR1 is MNHNS and CDR2 SASEGT. The CDR3 is 15 residues long. The V gene end was trimmed by 3 bases and the J gene end by 1 base; junction bases not matched to a gene: 6. CDR3 sequence: CASSEEAGGSYEQYF. The CDR3 nucleotides are TGTGCCAGCAGTGAGGAGGCAGGGGGTTCCTACGAGCAGTACTTC.

J is TRBJ1-6 and V is TRBV27; D is undetermined. This CDR3 has 14 residues. The germline V and J ends were trimmed by 7 bases and 6 bases, with 13 bases remaining between them. Germline values: CDR1 MNHEY, CDR2 SMNVEV (reference sequence). The CDR3 DNA reads as TGTGCCAGCACCGTGGGTGGGAGTAATTCACCCCTCCACTTT. It encodes CASTVGGSNSPLHF.

This chain uses TRBV6-5 with TRBJ2-2; tentatively, D is TRBD2 (7 bases). The CDR3 is 15 residues long. Germline assignment: CDR1 MNHEY and CDR2 SVGAGI. V lost 2 bases and J lost 5, with 12 bases in between. This CDR3 reads CASSYGGGRTGELFF. CDR3 sequence (DNA): TGTGCCAGCAGTTACGGGGGGGGGCGGACCGGGGAGCTGTTTTTT.

V is TRBV18 and J is TRBJ1-1; maybe TRBD1 (6 bases). Trimming shortened V by 2 bases and J by 4 bases, and 14 bases separated the two germline ends. The CDR3 consists of 15 residues. Germline V CDR1 and CDR2: KGHSH, LQKENI. The DNA of the CDR3 is TGTGCCAGCTCACCATCAACCGGACAGAGCACTGAAGCTTTCTTT. Translating it yields CASSPSTGQSTEAFF.

CDR3 region: CASSQGQYGYTF. In nucleotides, the CDR3 is TGTGCCAGCAGCCAGGGACAGTATGGCTACACCTTC. The genes are TRBV11-2 and TRBJ1-2; TRBD1 agrees at 7 bases. The germline V gene encodes CDR1 SGHAT and CDR2 FQNNGV. The CDR3 runs to 12 residues. With 5 bases clipped from V and 5 bases from J, the junction kept 2 bases outside the gene matches.

CDR3 protein: CASSFRGVALVEQFF. DNA for the CDR3: TGTGCCAGCAGCTTCCGGGGGGTGGCCTTGGTGGAGCAGTTCTTC. The chain is built from TRBV13 and TRBJ2-1; 7 bases are shared with TRBD2. The V gene's germline CDR1 is PRHDT and CDR2 FYEKMQ (reference sequence). The J segment lost 10 bases and the V segment lost 3 bases, leaving 12 bases of the junction unmatched. The CDR3 has 15 amino acids.

The V and J genes are TRBV19 and TRBJ1-1; D uncertain. The CDR3 totals 15 residues. Between the trimmed V and J ends, which lost 9 bases and 1 base, there was a span of 18 bases. Per germline, CDR1 LNHDA and CDR2 SQIVND (reference sequence). The CDR3: CASNSRLAGNTEAFF. As DNA, the CDR3 is TGTGCCAGCAATTCCAGACTGGCGGGGAACACTGAAGCTTTCTTT.

A few counts support this clone. The chain is built from TRBV7-2 and TRBJ1-5; 10 bases are shared with TRBD1. Per the germline V gene, CDR1 is SGHTA and CDR2 is FQGNSA. With 5 bases clipped from V and 6 bases from J, the junction kept 4 bases outside the gene matches. The CDR3 is 14 residues long. DNA of the CDR3: TGTGCCAGCAGCCAGGGGACAGGGGTTCAGCCCCAGCATTTT. The encoded protein is CASSQGTGVQPQHF. Using reference TRBV7-2 and TRBJ1-5 for the parts outside the CDR3, the full variable domain is GAGVSQSPSNKVTEKGKDVELRCDPISGHTALYWYRQSLGQGLEFLIYFQGNSAPDKSGLPSDRFSAERTGGSVSTLTIQRTQQEDSAVYLCASSQGTGVQPQHFGDGTRLSIL.

This clone is a singleton in its sample. The chain employs TRBV15 and TRBJ2-5; 8 positions match TRBD1. The CDR3 consists of 16 residues. Per the germline V gene, CDR1 is LNHNV and CDR2 is YYDKDF (reference sequence). J gave up 4 bases and V 3 bases, and 10 bases lay outside the gene matches. CDR3 protein: CATSRARDRRTETQYF. The CDR3 DNA follows: TGTGCCACCAGCAGGGCGAGGGACAGGCGGACAGAGACCCAGTACTTC.

This clone was recorded once. The chain joins TRBV5-1 to TRBJ1-3, with D possibly being TRBD1 (6 bases). The CDR3 has 15 residues. Deletions cut 4 bases from V and 3 bases from J, with 14 bases between. Germline V gene lookup returns CDR1 SGHRS and CDR2 YFSETQ. The CDR3: CASSGGQTVGNTIYF. The CDR3 DNA reads as TGCGCCAGCAGCGGGGGCCAGACAGTTGGAAACACCATATATTTT.

The gene calls are TRBV11-1 and TRBJ1-1, with D unclear. Deletions cut 6 bases from V and 0 bases from J, with 14 bases between. This CDR3 contains 15 residues. CDR1 is SGHAT and CDR2 is FQDESV in the germline V gene (reference sequence). In DNA, the CDR3 is TGTGCCAGCAGAGGGTGGGGAGTGATGAACACTGAAGCTTTCTTT. Its protein product is CASRGWGVMNTEAFF.

The gene calls are TRBV29-1 and TRBJ1-2; 7 bases map to TRBD1. The CDR3 length is 14 residues. The trim removed 4 bases at V and 0 bases at J, leaving 5 bases unmatched. Germline CDR1 reads SQVTM; CDR2 reads ANQGSEA. CDR3 loop: CSVAYRGANYGYTF. The DNA for the CDR3 is TGCAGCGTTGCTTACAGGGGAGCTAACTATGGCTACACCTTC. Together with reference TRBV29-1 and TRBJ1-2, the CDR3 gives the full variable domain: SAVISQKPSRDICQRGTSLTIQCQVDSQVTMMFWYRQQPGQSLTLIATANQGSEATYESGFVIDKFPISRPNLTFSTLTVSNMSPEDSSIYLCSVAYRGANYGYTFGSGTRLTVV.

The chain has TRBV7-9 and TRBJ2-1, with TRBD2 identical over 10 bases. Germline CDR1 reads SEHNR; CDR2 reads FQNEAQ (reference sequence). V shed 1 base, J shed 5 bases, and the junction held 5 bases outside the gene matches. The CDR3 has 16 residues. The CDR3 sequence is CASSLVASGSHNEQFF. In nucleotides, the CDR3 is TGTGCCAGCAGCTTAGTCGCTAGCGGGAGCCACAATGAGCAGTTCTTC. Using reference TRBV7-9 and TRBJ2-1 for the parts outside the CDR3, the full variable domain is DTGVSQNPRHKITKRGQNVTFRCDPISEHNRLYWYRQTLGQGPEFLTYFQNEAQLEKSRLLSDRFSAERPKGSFSTLEIQRTEQGDSAMYLCASSLVASGSHNEQFFGPGTRLTVL.

This chain uses TRBV2 with TRBJ1-1, with D tentatively TRBD1 (5 bases). This CDR3 region has 13 residues. The V gene's germline CDR1 is SNHLY and CDR2 FYNNEI. V dropped 7 bases and J dropped 4 bases, with 13 bases sitting between them. The CDR3 sequence is CASTPYRSTEAFF. The DNA of the CDR3 is TGTGCCAGCACCCCGTACAGGAGCACTGAAGCTTTCTTT.

This sequence joins TRBV9 and TRBJ2-6; 7 bases agree with TRBD1. J gave up 0 bases and V 4 bases, and 10 bases lay outside the gene matches. Germline CDR1 is SGDLS and CDR2 is YYNGEE. The CDR3 is 18 amino acids. This CDR3 is CASSPLWTGHSGANVLTF. The CDR3 DNA follows: TGTGCCAGCAGCCCCTTGTGGACAGGCCACTCTGGGGCCAACGTCCTGACTTTC.

This rearrangement joins TRBV10-3 to TRBJ2-3; D possibly corresponds to TRBD1 (5 bases). Germline V gives CDR1 ENHRY, CDR2 SYGVKD. CDR3 length equals 14 residues. Deletions cut 6 bases from V and 5 bases from J, with 15 bases between. CDR3 sequence reads: CAISSSKGEDTQYF. The CDR3 DNA sequence: TGTGCCATCAGCAGCTCTAAAGGGGAAGATACGCAGTATTTT.

The V gene is TRBV2, the J gene TRBJ1-2, with 7 bases fitting TRBD1. Per the germline V gene, CDR1 is SNHLY and CDR2 is FYNNEI. CDR3 length: 18 residues. V lost 4 bases and J lost 4; bases outside the gene matches: 18. CDR3: CASSARIPTRGQAYGYTF. The DNA for the CDR3 is TGTGCCAGCAGTGCCCGTATCCCGACTAGGGGGCAGGCCTATGGCTACACCTTC.

The CDR3 here is CASSQPPGQSLPDEQYF. CDR3 bases: TGTGCCAGCAGCCAACCCCCCGGACAGTCACTTCCCGACGAGCAGTACTTC. The chain is built from TRBV14 and TRBJ2-7; maybe TRBD1 (6 bases). The CDR3 loop spans 17 amino acids. The germline CDR1 and CDR2 sequences are SGHDN and FVKESK. Trimming cost V 2 bases and J 5 bases, with 22 bases left between them.

The chain has TRBV7-9 and TRBJ1-1; TRBD1 matches at 8 bases. Germline CDR1 and CDR2: SEHNR and FQNEAQ (reference sequence). The CDR3 extends over 16 amino acids. Trimming removed 2 bases from V and 1 base from J; junction bases left unmatched: 6. CDR3 sequence reads: CASSLQGAPRNTEAFF. In DNA, the CDR3 is TGTGCCAGCAGCTTACAGGGGGCGCCCCGGAACACTGAAGCTTTCTTT.

The chain has TRBV13 and TRBJ2-5; TRBD2 agrees at 9 bases. CDR1 is PRHDT and CDR2 is FYEKMQ in the germline V gene (reference sequence). Trimming cost V 5 bases and J 5 bases; bases outside gene matches: 6. The CDR3 extends over 14 amino acids. The CDR3 DNA is TGTGCCAGCAGCAATAGCGGGAGAATCGAGACCCAGTACTTC. This encodes CASSNSGRIETQYF.

J is TRBJ2-1 and V is TRBV4-1; D is perhaps TRBD1 (6 bases). Trimming cost V 8 bases and J 9 bases, with 17 bases left between them. CDR1 and CDR2 from the germline V gene are MGHRA and YSYEKL. CDR3 length: 13 amino acids. CDR3 sequence: CASGGIPRGEQFF. The CDR3 DNA reads TGCGCCAGCGGGGGCATACCTAGGGGTGAGCAGTTCTTC.

J is TRBJ2-3 and V is TRBV4-2, with 9 positions matching TRBD1. V trimming: 4 bases; J trimming: 1 base; junction bases outside the gene matches: 9. This CDR3 is 17 amino acids long. The germline V gene has CDR1 LGHNA and CDR2 YNFKEQ. The CDR3 DNA reads as TGTGCCAGCAGCCGAAGGTCGGGACAGGGAGGCACAGATACGCAGTATTTT. Residues: CASSRRSGQGGTDTQYF.

This clone has a single count. The J gene is TRBJ2-5, the V gene TRBV5-1; tentative D call: TRBD1 (6 bases). This CDR3 comprises 15 residues. Germline CDR1 is SGHRS and CDR2 is YFSETQ. With 0 bases removed from V and 5 bases from J, the gap between germline ends came to 14 bases. Here the CDR3 DNA reads TGCGCCAGCAGCTTGGAAGGGGGAGAGGGGGAGACCCAGTACTTC. Translated: CASSLEGGEGETQYF.